A single T cell receptor (beta chain) is shown here with its context. This entry is derived from a study of CD8+ T cells in alopecia areata. Treatment described: oral pan-JAK inhibitor, 5-10 mg twice daily. Isolated RNA was reverse transcribed into cDNA used as the sequencing template. Data came from immunoSEQ multiplex PCR; TCRdb stores just in-frame clones and leaves some out. The table lists under 200,000 clones, approximately 57% of them singletons. The V and J ends lost 8 bases and 4 bases respectively, with 9 bases between them. The germline CDR1 and CDR2 sequences are MNHEY and SVGAGI. The CDR3 loop spans 12 amino acids.

The clonotype was recovered from a human donor with alopecia areata. The sample consisted of CD4+ T cells sorted from blood, taken at week 24, from a patient treated with tofacitinib. This chain links TRBV6-5 with TRBJ2-1, with D possibly called TRBD1 or TRBD2 (5 bases each). The CDR3 loop is CASRGVYNEQFF. The CDR3 DNA reads as TGTGCCAGCCGAGGGGTTTACAATGAGCAGTTCTTC.